The 7 T cell receptor beta chains below all came from one sample that was sequenced in a study of cytomegalovirus exposure and HLA in healthy donors. The PCR contained 60 Vbeta and 13 Jbeta primers. Assay: immunoSEQ multiplex PCR; the TCRdb copy retains only in-frame clones and omits some. The table shows 80,000 or so clones, with about 9.5% occurring only once. The sequencing input was PBMCs. These receptors were obtained from a man between 60 and 75 years old in good health and CMV-seropositive.

V gene TRBV5-1 combines with J gene TRBJ2-3; 7 nucleotides match TRBD1. V lost 0 bases, J lost 4 bases, and 8 bases stayed unmatched. The CDR3 extends over 16 amino acids. CDR1 and CDR2 from the germline V gene are SGHRS and YFSETQ. CDR3 nucleotides: TGCGCCAGCAGCTTGGTCGTACAGGGGAACGCAGATACGCAGTATTTT. It codes for CASSLVVQGNADTQYF.

This clone came up a few times. The V gene is TRBV29-1, the J gene TRBJ2-7; 8 bases are shared with TRBD1. The CDR3 spans 13 residues. Germline CDR1 and CDR2: SQVTM and ANQGSEA. The J segment lost 1 base and the V segment lost 8 bases, leaving 7 bases of the junction unmatched. CDR3 DNA: TGCAGCCCCCCGGGGGACAGGTCCTACGAGCAGTACTTC. Protein sequence: CSPPGDRSYEQYF.

A word on this clone: Additional DNA sequences in this sample encode the identical CDR3. This chain joins TRBV29-1 and TRBJ1-1; 8 positions agree with TRBD1. J gave up 5 bases and V 6 bases, and 8 bases lay outside the gene matches. The length of the CDR3 is 13 residues. The germline CDR1 and CDR2 sequences are SQVTM and ANQGSEA. CDR3 amino acids: CSVQDRGWTEAFF. CDR3 DNA: TGCAGCGTACAAGACAGGGGATGGACTGAAGCTTTCTTT.

The chain joins TRBV10-3 to TRBJ1-2; D uncertain. The CDR3 has 14 amino acids. V was clipped by 0 bases and J by 8 bases, with 13 bases between them. Per the germline V gene, CDR1 is ENHRY and CDR2 is SYGVKD. Here the CDR3 reads CAISESSPTEGYTF. The CDR3 bases are TGTGCCATCAGTGAGTCAAGTCCTACGGAGGGCTACACCTTC.

This chain connects TRBV28 to TRBJ2-7; 11 bases are shared with TRBD1. Germline V gives CDR1 MDHEN, CDR2 SYDVKM. The CDR3 is made up of 15 amino acids. Trimming at V came to 7 bases and at J to 5 bases, leaving 10 bases not matched to a gene. The CDR3 DNA follows: TGTGCCAGCACCCGGGCCGGGACAGGGGGAGACGAGCAGTACTTC. Residues: CASTRAGTGGDEQYF. Variable domain in full (rest from reference TRBV28 and TRBJ2-7): DVKVTQSSRYLVKRTGEKVFLECVQDMDHENMFWYRQDPGLGLRLIYFSYDVKMKEKGDIPEGYSVSREKKERFSLILESASTNQTSMYLCASTRAGTGGDEQYFGPGTRLTVT.

Comment on this clone: The missing conserved phenylalanine or tryptophan at the end of this CDR3 makes a read error likely. The rearrangement joins TRBV6-1 to TRBJ1-2; TRBD1 is a possible D gene (5 bases). The CDR3 extends over 12 amino acids. V lost 8 bases and J lost 4, with 11 bases in between. CDR1 and CDR2 from the germline V gene are MNHNS and SASEGT. CDR3 in DNA: TGTGCCAGCGAGGGACTGGGCTATGGCTACACCCTC. It yields the protein CASEGLGYGYTL.

Remarks on this clone: An end of the junction does not agree with germline; a read error may underlie this. This chain connects TRBV28 to TRBJ1-2; 9 bases line up with TRBD1. The CDR3 length is 14 residues. Germline V CDR1 and CDR2: MDHEN, SYDVKM. The CDR3 protein is CASSSGTGNYCYTF. Here the CDR3 DNA reads TGTGCCAGCAGTTCCGGGACAGGGAACTATTGCTACACCTTC.